The rows below give T cell receptor beta chains drawn from one sample of a study of OX40 agonist ivuxolimab in advanced cancers. Here immunoSEQ multiplex PCR was the method, and the copy in TCRdb shows in-frame clones only, minus some. The sample shows about 90,000 clones, roughly 91% of them seen only once. Specimen: CD4+ or CD8+ T cells sorted from blood, collected in a trial of the OX40 agonist ivuxolimab. Receptor source: an adult with an advanced solid tumor such as melanoma, head and neck, liver or kidney cancer. The CDR3 runs from the conserved cysteine through the conserved F or W. The D gene is left open where the match is weak. The size field is filled for only some rows; it gives once, few, many or a size class.

once	NA	TRBJ2-7	TRBV4-3	CASSQWAGYEQYF	TGCGCCAGCAGCCAATGGGCCGGCTACGAGCAGTACTTC
NA	NA	TRBJ1-5	TRBV28	CARYRVSQPQHF	TGTGCTCGATACAGGGTCAGTCAGCCCCAGCATTTT
NA	NA	TRBJ2-3	TRBV18	CASSRSADTQYF	TGTGCCAGCTCACGGTCTGCAGATACGCAGTATTTT
NA	TRBD1	TRBJ2-5	TRBV7-6	CASSQGQGVFETQYF	TGTGCCAGCAGCCAGGGACAGGGAGTTTTCGAGACCCAGTACTTC
once	NA	TRBJ1-4	TRBV6-1	CASSEIRQFNEKLFF	TGTGCCAGCAGTGAAATCAGACAGTTTAATGAAAAACTGTTTTTT
NA	NA	TRBJ2-6	TRBV7-9	CASSLIYLSGANVLTF	TGTGCCAGCAGCTTAATTTATCTCTCTGGGGCCAACGTCCTGACTTTC
NA	TRBD1	TRBJ2-7	TRBV2	CASSAGTGGPYEQYF	TGTGCCAGCAGTGCCGGGACAGGGGGGCCCTACGAGCAGTACTTC
NA	NA	TRBJ2-1	TRBV11-3	CASSLGGSYNEQFF	TGTGCCAGCAGCTTAGGGGGCTCCTACAATGAGCAGTTCTTC
NA	NA	TRBJ1-1	TRBV5-6	CASSLVGVGTEAFF	TGTGCCAGCAGCTTGGTTGGGGTCGGCACTGAAGCTTTCTTT
NA	NA	TRBJ2-2	TRBV6-6	CASSPLTSPGELFF	TGTGCCAGCAGCCCCCTTACTAGCCCCGGGGAGCTGTTTTTT
once	NA	TRBJ1-1	TRBV6-5	CASRWTGGTEAFF	TGTGCCAGCAGGTGGACTGGGGGTACTGAAGCTTTCTTT
NA	NA	TRBJ1-1	TRBV2	CASSEKSFSTEAFF	TGTGCCAGCAGTGAAAAATCTTTTTCCACTGAAGCTTTCTTT
NA	TRBD1	TRBJ1-4	TRBV4-3	CASSQATGAPNEKLFF	TGCGCCAGCAGCCAAGCCACAGGGGCCCCTAATGAAAAACTGTTTTTT
NA	NA	TRBJ2-7	TRBV11-3	CASSLGNTYEQYF	TGTGCCAGCAGCTTAGGCAATACCTACGAGCAGTACTTC
NA	TRBD2	TRBJ2-7	TRBV6-4	CASRGGLAGVYEQYF	TGTGCCAGCAGGGGGGGACTAGCGGGTGTCTACGAGCAGTACTTC
NA	TRBD2	TRBJ2-7	TRBV7-3	CASSLAAGELYEQYF	TGTGCCAGCAGCTTAGCGGCGGGAGAACTCTACGAGCAGTACTTC
NA	TRBD2	TRBJ2-3	TRBV7-6	CASSSSPAGGIDTQYF	TGTGCCAGCAGCTCATCTCCAGCGGGAGGTATCGATACGCAGTATTTT
NA	TRBD2	TRBJ2-1	TRBV27	CASSRTSGSGFEQFF	TGTGCCAGCAGCCGGACTAGCGGGAGTGGGTTTGAGCAGTTCTTC
NA	NA	TRBJ2-2	TRBV5-6	CASSFRAAPGTGELFF	TGTGCCAGCAGCTTTAGGGCGGCCCCGGGCACCGGGGAGCTGTTTTTT